Below are 32 T cell receptor beta chains sequenced from a single sample in a study of siplizumab effects on memory and regulatory T cells. TCRdb keeps only in-frame clones here, not all; method: immunoSEQ multiplex PCR. The data contain 60,000 to 65,000 clones, around 80% of them singletons. The material sequenced was memory CD4+ T cells sorted from blood. The receptor set was obtained from a human donor in good health.

This clone was found once. V gene TRBV19 combines with J gene TRBJ1-6; 8 nucleotides align to TRBD1. CDR1 LNHDA and CDR2 SQIVND come from the germline V gene (reference sequence). There are 17 residues in the CDR3. J lost 6 bases, V lost 5 bases, and 12 bases had no gene match. The CDR3 DNA reads TGTGCCAGTAGTGACCGTTTTTGGACAGGGCGTAATTCACCCCTCCACTTT. Translating it yields CASSDRFWTGRNSPLHF.

The chain employs TRBV7-6 and TRBJ1-6; 7 bases are a match to TRBD1. The CDR3 has 16 residues. Germline V CDR1 and CDR2: SGHVS, FNYEAQ. V was clipped by 7 bases and J by 7 bases; unmatched bases: 13. The CDR3 coding sequence is TGTGCCAGCACTCCAGGGGGAAAGTCCCTAAATTCACCCCTCCACTTT. Its translation is CASTPGGKSLNSPLHF.

V is TRBV5-4 and J is TRBJ1-1, with a tentative D call TRBD1 (5 bases). V was trimmed by 1 base and J by 4 bases, leaving 11 bases between them. Germline CDR1 reads SGHNT; CDR2 reads YYREEE (reference sequence). This CDR3 is built from 14 residues. CDR3 residues: CASSLSDSGTEAFF. In DNA form, the CDR3 reads TGTGCCAGCAGCTTGAGCGACAGTGGCACTGAAGCTTTCTTT.

DNA for the CDR3: TGCGCCAGCAGCATGGACCGACAGGGAGGAGGCTACACCTTC. Amino acids: CASSMDRQGGGYTF. This chain connects TRBV5-1 to TRBJ1-2, with 7 bases lining up with TRBD1. Germline V gene sequence: CDR1 SGHRS, CDR2 YFSETQ. This CDR3 has 14 amino acids. Trimming took 4 bases from V and 8 from J; bases not matched to a gene: 11.

This chain links TRBV27 with TRBJ2-3, with TRBD2 as a possible D gene (5 bases). The V gene lost 7 bases and the J gene lost 3 bases, with 14 bases spanning the gap. The CDR3 is 14 amino acids. Germline V gives CDR1 MNHEY, CDR2 SMNVEV (reference sequence). The CDR3 protein is CASKGPGGTDTQYF. The DNA of the CDR3 is TGTGCCAGCAAGGGCCCAGGAGGTACAGATACGCAGTATTTT.

The rearrangement links TRBV10-3 to TRBJ2-3; D assignment may be TRBD1 or TRBD2 (6 bases each). The CDR3 is 14 residues long. The V end was cut by 2 bases, the J end by 6 bases, with 12 bases between. The germline V gene has CDR1 ENHRY and CDR2 SYGVKD. The CDR3 coding sequence is TGTGCCATCAGTGAGGTGGGGGCGGGGGATACGCAGTATTTT. This encodes CAISEVGAGDTQYF.

Concerning this clone: At the DNA level, this CDR3 is encoded by other sequences in the same sample as well. V is TRBV5-6 and J is TRBJ2-3, with D perhaps TRBD2 (5 bases). This CDR3 region has 18 residues. V was shortened by 2 bases and J by 1 base, with 20 bases between the two germline ends. The germline V gene has CDR1 SGHDT and CDR2 YYEEEE. CDR3 protein: CASSFLSGRLYGTDTQYF. The CDR3 region has the DNA TGTGCCAGCAGCTTTTTGAGCGGCCGTTTGTACGGCACAGATACGCAGTATTTT.

V gene TRBV7-2 combines with J gene TRBJ1-1; D not certain. This CDR3 contains 17 residues. The germline V gene has CDR1 SGHTA and CDR2 FQGNSA. The germline V and J ends were trimmed by 5 bases and 1 base, with 20 bases remaining between them. The CDR3 DNA follows: TGTGCCAGCAGCCGCGGGGTCAGCTCTAGGACGAACACTGAAGCTTTCTTT. Protein product: CASSRGVSSRTNTEAFF.

The chain recombines TRBV27 with TRBJ2-1; 12 bases match TRBD2. Germline trimming cut 6 bases from V and 9 bases from J; bases unmatched to any gene: 9. The germline V gene encodes CDR1 MNHEY and CDR2 SMNVEV (reference sequence). CDR3 length: 15 residues. The CDR3 DNA is TGTGCCAGCAGCCCACGACTAGCGGGGGAGGCTGAGCAGTTCTTC. It encodes CASSPRLAGEAEQFF.

The V and J genes are TRBV6-1 and TRBJ1-5; D may be TRBD1 (6 bases). With 6 bases removed from V and 3 bases from J, the gap between germline ends came to 9 bases. CDR1 is MNHNS and CDR2 is SASEGT in the germline V gene. The CDR3 length is 13 residues. CDR3 amino acids: CASRQGNNQPQHF. The CDR3 DNA reads TGTGCCAGCAGACAGGGCAACAATCAGCCCCAGCATTTT.

The chain recombines TRBV29-1 with TRBJ1-3, with D uncertain. The CDR3 spans 13 residues. Per the germline V gene, CDR1 is SQVTM and CDR2 is ANQGSEA. The ends were cut back, 3 bases at V and 0 bases at J, with 6 bases in the middle. The CDR3 DNA reads TGCAGCGTTGACACTCTCTCTGGAAACACCATATATTTT. Its translation: CSVDTLSGNTIYF.

The chain recombines TRBV18 with TRBJ2-7; a possible D gene is TRBD2 (5 bases). This CDR3 spans 13 amino acids. The V end lost 10 bases, the J end lost 1 base, and 14 bases lay between the germline ends. Per germline, CDR1 KGHSH and CDR2 LQKENI. The CDR3 DNA reads TGTGCCACCCAAGGGAGCAGGTCCTACGAGCAGTACTTC. It specifies CATQGSRSYEQYF.

This clone has ten or more counts. J is TRBJ1-5 and V is TRBV2, with D tentatively TRBD1 (5 bases). The ends were cut back, 2 bases at V and 7 bases at J, with 12 bases in the middle. CDR1 and CDR2 from the germline V gene are SNHLY and FYNNEI. The CDR3 runs to 14 residues. CDR3 amino acids: CASSENGGRQPQHF. The CDR3 DNA reads TGTGCCAGCAGTGAAAATGGGGGACGACAGCCCCAGCATTTT.

V and J are TRBV18 and TRBJ2-7; D unresolved. Looked up from germline, CDR1 is KGHSH and CDR2 is LQKENI. The CDR3 extends over 12 amino acids. Trimming shortened V by 6 bases and J by 5 bases, and 11 bases separated the two germline ends. CDR3 sequence: CASSPNRDEQYF. CDR3 DNA: TGTGCCAGCTCGCCGAATAGGGACGAGCAGTACTTC.

V is TRBV4-3 and J is TRBJ2-7; TRBD2 matches 10 bases. Germline CDR1 and CDR2: LGHNA and YSLEER. Losses at the gene ends were 2 bases for V and 4 bases for J; bases not matched to a gene: 8. The CDR3 has 16 residues. CDR3 amino acids: CASSQSGGANTYEQYF. The CDR3 nucleotides are TGCGCCAGCAGCCAAAGCGGGGGGGCAAACACGTACGAGCAGTACTTC.

The rearrangement joins TRBV7-2 to TRBJ2-7, with D perhaps assigned TRBD1 or TRBD2 (5 bases each). Trimming removed 5 bases from V and 3 bases from J, with 17 bases in between. This CDR3 has 15 residues. Per the germline V gene, CDR1 is SGHTA and CDR2 is FQGNSA. CDR3 region: CASSTSGDERYEQYF. The CDR3 DNA reads TGTGCCAGCAGCACTAGTGGGGACGAACGCTACGAGCAGTACTTC.

The genes are TRBV5-4 and TRBJ1-5; D call uncertain. The CDR3 runs to 17 residues. From germline, CDR1 is SGHNT and CDR2 YYREEE (reference sequence). Trimming pared 0 bases from V and 1 base from J, leaving 14 bases between. CDR3 in amino acids: CASSLAWEVSSNQPQHF. The CDR3 coding sequence is TGTGCCAGCAGCTTGGCATGGGAGGTTTCGAGCAATCAGCCCCAGCATTTT.

V and J are TRBV4-2 and TRBJ1-1; D gene uncertain. Germline lookup yields CDR1 LGHNA and CDR2 YNFKEQ. Trimming cost V 0 bases and J 4 bases, with 9 bases left between them. This CDR3 is 14 amino acids long. CDR3 bases: TGTGCCAGCAGCCAAGACGGCCGGGGCACTGAAGCTTTCTTT. It encodes CASSQDGRGTEAFF.

This clone was recorded a few times. This sequence joins TRBV18 and TRBJ2-2; TRBD1 agrees at 8 bases. The CDR3 extends over 17 amino acids. The germline V gene has CDR1 KGHSH and CDR2 LQKENI. Trimming cost V 3 bases and J 4 bases; bases outside gene matches: 10. CDR3: CASSPRQGQGGTGELFF. The DNA for the CDR3 is TGTGCCAGCTCACCGCGACAGGGGCAGGGTGGCACCGGGGAGCTGTTTTTT. Full variable domain (missing parts from reference TRBV18 and TRBJ2-2): NAGVMQNPRHLVRRRGQEARLRCSPMKGHSHVYWYRQLPEEGLKFMVYLQKENIIDESGMPKERFSAEFPKEGPSILRIQQVVRGDSAAYFCASSPRQGQGGTGELFFGEGSRLTVL.

This chain connects TRBV7-2 to TRBJ1-2; D not resolved. The germline V gene has CDR1 SGHTA and CDR2 FQGNSA. V lost 5 bases and J lost 4, with 8 bases in between. This CDR3 has 12 residues. CDR3 nucleotides: TGTGCCAGCAGCCCCACGGGCTATGGCTACACCTTC. Translation: CASSPTGYGYTF.

This chain connects TRBV4-2 to TRBJ2-7, with D uncertain. CDR3 size: 13 residues. Germline values: CDR1 LGHNA, CDR2 YNFKEQ. V was clipped by 1 base and J by 6 bases, with 10 bases between them. The CDR3 here is CASSQAPSREQYF. CDR3 sequence (DNA): TGTGCCAGCAGCCAAGCTCCCTCTCGCGAGCAGTACTTC.

The V gene is TRBV29-1, the J gene TRBJ1-1; D call uncertain. Germline loops: CDR1 SQVTM, CDR2 ANQGSEA. This CDR3 is built from 13 residues. V lost 6 bases and J 3 bases, leaving 14 bases between the germline ends. CDR3 in DNA: TGCAGCGTCTCCGACTTTGGAGACACTGAAGCTTTCTTT. This encodes CSVSDFGDTEAFF. Complete variable domain (other parts from reference TRBV29-1 and TRBJ1-1): SAVISQKPSRDICQRGTSLTIQCQVDSQVTMMFWYRQQPGQSLTLIATANQGSEATYESGFVIDKFPISRPNLTFSTLTVSNMSPEDSSIYLCSVSDFGDTEAFFGQGTRLTVV.

The rearrangement uses TRBV18 and TRBJ1-1; TRBD1 matches at 10 bases. Germline V gene data show CDR1 as KGHSH and CDR2 as LQKENI. The CDR3 runs 17 residues. The ends lost 3 bases at V and 0 bases at J; junction bases unmatched: 7. CDR3 residues: CASSPQGTGAMNTEAFF. CDR3 nucleotides: TGTGCCAGCTCACCGCAAGGGACAGGGGCCATGAACACTGAAGCTTTCTTT.

In DNA, the CDR3 is TGTGCCAGCAGTTCAGACCGGACAGGGATATACGAGCAGTACTTC. As protein: CASSSDRTGIYEQYF. The chain is built from TRBV27 and TRBJ2-7, with TRBD1 matching 8 bases. After removal of 4 bases from V and 4 bases from J, the junction contained 9 bases not matched to a gene. Per germline, CDR1 MNHEY and CDR2 SMNVEV (reference sequence). This CDR3 region has 15 residues.

The chain has TRBV10-3 and TRBJ2-5; 7 nucleotides match TRBD1. V was pared by 10 bases and J by 2 bases, with 4 bases of the junction left unmatched. This CDR3 comprises 12 residues. Germline CDR1 and CDR2: ENHRY and SYGVKD. The CDR3 sequence: CATRQGQETQYF. Here the CDR3 DNA reads TGTGCCACCCGACAGGGTCAAGAGACCCAGTACTTC.

The V gene is TRBV5-8, the J gene TRBJ2-5; no reliable D call. Trimming took off 0 bases at V and 1 base at J, with 10 bases between the two ends. Per germline, CDR1 SGHTS and CDR2 YDEGEE. This CDR3 is 15 amino acids long. The CDR3 reads CASSLAPTSQETQYF. CDR3 DNA sequence: TGTGCCAGCAGCTTGGCGCCAACAAGCCAAGAGACCCAGTACTTC.

This chain connects TRBV7-9 to TRBJ2-5; D possibly corresponds to TRBD2 (6 bases). The CDR3 is 14 residues long. Between the trimmed V and J ends, which lost 3 bases and 1 base, there was a span of 9 bases. The germline gives CDR1 SEHNR, CDR2 FQNEAQ (reference sequence). Here the CDR3 DNA reads TGTGCCAGCAGCTTTTACGGGGGCCAAGAGACCCAGTACTTC. It specifies CASSFYGGQETQYF.

The V and J genes are TRBV7-9 and TRBJ1-2; TRBD1 matches at 11 bases. The CDR3 totals 15 residues. J gave up 6 bases and V 8 bases, and 11 bases lay outside the gene matches. Germline assignment: CDR1 SEHNR and CDR2 FQNEAQ (reference sequence). CDR3 protein: CASVFPGTGGNGYTF. CDR3 DNA sequence: TGTGCCAGCGTGTTCCCCGGGACAGGGGGTAATGGCTACACCTTC.

This clone was detected only once. The rearrangement joins TRBV29-1 to TRBJ2-4, with a possible D match to TRBD1 (6 bases). V was clipped by 4 bases and J by 6 bases, with 16 bases between them. The CDR3 is 14 residues long. Germline CDR1 SQVTM, CDR2 ANQGSEA. DNA of the CDR3: TGCAGCGTTGTGACAGGTGGTGGTGGAAACATTCAGTACTTC. It translates to CSVVTGGGGNIQYF.

This chain uses TRBV29-1 with TRBJ1-2; D gene ambiguous. V was pared by 0 bases and J by 2 bases, with 7 bases between. There are 13 residues in the CDR3. Germline loops: CDR1 SQVTM, CDR2 ANQGSEA. CDR3: CSVEEAGNYGYTF. The CDR3 DNA is TGCAGCGTTGAAGAAGCGGGGAACTATGGCTACACCTTC.

The chain is built from TRBV5-4 and TRBJ1-2, with 8 bases identical to TRBD1. V lost 4 bases to trimming and J lost 2 bases; unmatched junction nucleotides: 10. Germline loops: CDR1 SGHNT, CDR2 YYREEE (reference sequence). The CDR3 runs to 16 residues. For the CDR3, the DNA is TGTGCCAGCAGCCGGGGACAGGAGTACAACAACTATGGCTACACCTTC. Its translation: CASSRGQEYNNYGYTF. Full variable domain (remainder filled in from reference TRBV5-4 and TRBJ1-2): ETGVTQSPTHLIKTRGQQVTLRCSSQSGHNTVSWYQQALGQGPQFIFQYYREEENGRGNFPPRFSGLQFPNYSSELNVNALELDDSALYLCASSRGQEYNNYGYTFGSGTRLTVV.

This clone was seen a handful of times. This chain connects TRBV5-4 to TRBJ1-2; no clear D. Germline lookup yields CDR1 SGHNT and CDR2 YYREEE (reference sequence). The CDR3 has 13 residues. V was clipped by 4 bases and J by 0 bases, with 7 bases between them. As DNA, the CDR3 is TGTGCCAGCAGCGAAACCTCTAACTATGGCTACACCTTC. Translated, it gives CASSETSNYGYTF.